This TCR beta chain stems from a study of T cell repertoires in cytomegalovirus infection. This clonotype was recorded a few times. Its target is not known. TCRdb ran MiXCR on the reads and lists one entry per CDR3 protein. The sample records roughly 500,000 distinct CDR3 sequences, under 45% being singletons. V lost 6 bases and J lost 4, with 15 bases in between. The CDR3 length is 14 residues. The TCR sequence derives from a human donor in good health (CMV status not recorded). Some clones in this sample may be carry-over from other donors' samples. Here the sequenced sample was cultured PBMCs, taken from culture after CMV antigen stimulation. The rearrangement joins TRBV12-3 or TRBV12-4 to TRBJ1-1; no clear D. The CDR3 DNA reads TGTGCCAGCAGAACGGGTCTGGGAGCCACTGAAGCTTTCTTT. Residues: CASRTGLGATEAFF.